This passage covers 16 T cell receptor beta chains from one sample sequenced in a study of cytomegalovirus exposure and HLA in healthy donors. 13 Jbeta primers and 60 Vbeta primers were used for the PCR. Libraries were prepared by immunoSEQ multiplex PCR; TCRdb keeps only in-frame clonotypes and omits some of them. Of roughly 250,000 clones listed, 75% to 90% are singletons. Sequenced input: PBMCs. These receptors all come from a girl aged 2 to 10 in good health and CMV-seronegative.

The J gene is TRBJ1-2, the V gene TRBV5-4; D not certain. Trimming took off 4 bases at V and 1 base at J, with 14 bases between the two ends. Germline assignment: CDR1 SGHNT and CDR2 YYREEE (reference sequence). The CDR3 extends over 15 amino acids. This CDR3 reads CASSPSGSFNYGYTF. The CDR3 DNA reads TGTGCCAGCAGCCCCTCCGGGAGTTTTAACTATGGCTACACCTTC.

CDR3 DNA sequence: TGTGCCAGCAGCTTGGACAGGGGGCGGTGGGGAAAACTGTTTTTT. Protein product: CASSLDRGRWGKLFF. The V and J genes are TRBV7-9 and TRBJ1-4; the match to TRBD1 covers 11 bases. V trimming: 3 bases; J trimming: 10 bases; junction bases outside the gene matches: 7. CDR1 is SEHNR, CDR2 FQNEAQ, per germline (reference sequence). This CDR3 spans 15 amino acids.

The chain combines TRBV27 with TRBJ2-4, with 10 bases lining up with TRBD1. The CDR3 extends over 17 amino acids. After removal of 4 bases from V and 5 bases from J, the junction contained 11 bases not matched to a gene. Germline CDR1 MNHEY, CDR2 SMNVEV (reference sequence). CDR3 in DNA: TGTGCCAGCAGTTCGCCGGGACAGGGGCCAGAACAAAACATTCAGTACTTC. This codes for CASSSPGQGPEQNIQYF.

This clone was picked up one time. The chain carries TRBV7-3 and TRBJ2-3, with 8 positions matching TRBD2. V was clipped by 5 bases and J by 3 bases; unmatched bases: 4. From germline, CDR1 is SGHTA and CDR2 FQGTGA. This CDR3 is built from 14 residues. This chain's CDR3 is CASSGRGETDTQYF. CDR3 sequence (DNA): TGTGCCAGCAGCGGGCGGGGGGAGACAGATACGCAGTATTTT. The whole variable domain, remainder taken from reference TRBV7-3 and TRBJ2-3, is GAGVSQTPSNKVTEKGKYVELRCDPISGHTALYWYRQSLGQGPEFLIYFQGTGAADDSGLPNDRFFAVRPEGSVSTLKIQRTERGDSAVYLCASSGRGETDTQYFGPGTRLTVL.

This chain connects TRBV28 to TRBJ2-1; TRBD2 is a possible D gene (5 bases). Germline V gene sequence: CDR1 MDHEN, CDR2 SYDVKM. Deletions cut 6 bases from V and 6 bases from J, with 15 bases between. The CDR3 has 14 residues. The CDR3 DNA reads as TGTGCCAGCAGGGTTGGCGGGTCCCGCAATGAGCAGTTCTTC. Translating it yields CASRVGGSRNEQFF. Full variable domain (outside the CDR3, taken from reference TRBV28 and TRBJ2-1): DVKVTQSSRYLVKRTGEKVFLECVQDMDHENMFWYRQDPGLGLRLIYFSYDVKMKEKGDIPEGYSVSREKKERFSLILESASTNQTSMYLCASRVGGSRNEQFFGPGTRLTVL.

The chain employs TRBV11-2 and TRBJ1-2, with TRBD1 matching over 8 bases. V lost 4 bases, J lost 8 bases, and 15 bases stayed unmatched. Germline V gene sequence: CDR1 SGHAT, CDR2 FQNNGV. CDR3 size: 16 residues. CDR3 nucleotide sequence: TGTGCCAGCAGCTCTACTACCAGTCAGGGGGCCGGGGGCTACACCTTC. This sequence encodes CASSSTTSQGAGGYTF.

The V gene is TRBV6-1, the J gene TRBJ1-2; 10 bases fit TRBD1. The CDR3 contains 13 residues. J gave up 6 bases and V 8 bases, and 6 bases lay outside the gene matches. Germline assignment: CDR1 MNHNS and CDR2 SASEGT. This chain's CDR3 is CASGPGTGDGYTF. For the CDR3, the DNA is TGTGCCAGCGGCCCCGGGACAGGGGATGGCTACACCTTC.

The genes are TRBV29-1 and TRBJ2-5; possible D gene TRBD2, 5 bases. The CDR3 loop spans 13 amino acids. Germline V CDR1 and CDR2: SQVTM, ANQGSEA. V was cut by 7 bases and J by 2 bases, with 14 bases left in between. The CDR3 DNA reads TGCAGCGCATACGGACTGCAGCAAGAGACCCAGTACTTC. Protein sequence: CSAYGLQQETQYF.

The V call is TRBV7-2, the J call TRBJ2-3, with 14 nucleotides matching TRBD2. CDR1 and CDR2 (germline): SGHTA, FQGNSA. V was clipped by 5 bases and J by 2 bases; unmatched bases: 3. This CDR3 is built from 16 residues. Here the CDR3 DNA reads TGTGCCAGCAGCACGGGACTAGCGGGGGCCACAGATACGCAGTATTTT. Translation gives CASSTGLAGATDTQYF.

CDR3 nucleotides: TGTGCCAGCAGCCAATTTAGCGGGTACAATGAGCAGTTCTTC. It codes for CASSQFSGYNEQFF. The genes are TRBV27 and TRBJ2-1, with 7 bases aligning to TRBD2. CDR3 length: 14 amino acids. V was pared by 6 bases and J by 4 bases, with 6 bases of the junction left unmatched. CDR1 and CDR2 (germline): MNHEY, SMNVEV (reference sequence).

This clone showed up just once. This chain joins TRBV4-2 and TRBJ2-2, with D maybe TRBD1 (8 bases). CDR3 length equals 15 residues. Germline V gene lookup returns CDR1 LGHNA and CDR2 YNFKEQ. Trimming shortened V by 1 base and J by 6 bases, and 12 bases separated the two germline ends. The CDR3 reads CASSQGQGRAGELFF. In DNA, the CDR3 is TGTGCCAGCAGCCAAGGACAGGGGAGGGCCGGGGAGCTGTTTTTT.

The chain uses TRBV2 and TRBJ2-3; 13 nucleotides agree with TRBD2. Trimming cost V 6 bases and J 4 bases; bases outside gene matches: 4. Per germline, CDR1 SNHLY and CDR2 FYNNEI. This CDR3 region has 15 residues. Written as DNA, the CDR3 is TGTGCCAGCAGGGTACTAGCGGGGGGGGCAGATACGCAGTATTTT. Translated, it gives CASRVLAGGADTQYF.

The V and J genes are TRBV11-1 and TRBJ2-1; 7 bases fit TRBD2. From germline, CDR1 is SGHAT and CDR2 FQDESV (reference sequence). This CDR3 is 17 amino acids long. Trimming at V came to 5 bases and at J to 4 bases, leaving 14 bases not matched to a gene. CDR3 protein: CASSPVFSSGLYNEQFF. The CDR3 DNA sequence: TGTGCCAGCAGCCCTGTCTTTTCTAGCGGTTTATACAATGAGCAGTTCTTC.

This chain joins TRBV15 and TRBJ2-7, with 7 bases aligning to TRBD1. Germline CDR1 is LNHNV and CDR2 is YYDKDF (reference sequence). V was pared by 0 bases and J by 0 bases, with 8 bases of the junction left unmatched. This CDR3 has 17 residues. CDR3 coding DNA: TGTGCCACCAGCAGAGATTCGGCGACAGGGATCTCCTACGAGCAGTACTTC. This encodes CATSRDSATGISYEQYF.

This chain joins TRBV6-5 and TRBJ1-2, with D possibly being TRBD1 (6 bases). This CDR3 spans 13 amino acids. V was trimmed by 4 bases and J by 2 bases, leaving 8 bases between them. Germline V gives CDR1 MNHEY, CDR2 SVGAGI. CDR3 amino acids: CASSSTGNYGYTF. The CDR3 DNA is TGTGCCAGCAGTTCCACAGGGAACTATGGCTACACCTTC.

The chain is built from TRBV4-1 and TRBJ1-1; D gene uncertain. The CDR3 is 15 amino acids. Germline V gives CDR1 MGHRA, CDR2 YSYEKL. Deletions cut 4 bases from V and 5 bases from J, with 17 bases between. CDR3 residues: CASSLQVRYLTEAFF. In DNA, the CDR3 is TGCGCCAGCAGCCTCCAGGTTAGATACCTTACTGAAGCTTTCTTT.